A selection of T cell receptor beta chains follows, all from one sample in a study of beta chain features in type 1 diabetes. Profiling relied on immunoSEQ multiplex PCR, and the TCRdb table lists in-frame clones only, not all of them. The repertoire holds 100,000 to 150,000 clones, with approximately 15% as singletons. The sequenced sample consisted of central memory CD4+ T cells from blood. The receptors derive from a young man with type 1 diabetes. The conserved cysteine and the conserved F or W are not part of the CDR3 here. A D gene is named only where the DNA matches it firmly.

v_call d_call cdr3_aa
TRBV30 TRBD1 AWRGDRRNYGYT
TRBV19 NA ASSISNSISAGTYEQY
TRBV7-9 NA ASSPEVVLAKNIQY
TRBV7-9 TRBD2 ASSFTSGAYEQY
TRBV7-2 NA ASSLGGGGRTEY
TRBV30 TRBD1 AWSPIDRGFNTEAF
TRBV6-1 TRBD2 ASSESWTSGGDTQY
TRBV30 TRBD1 ACGGFGQGATKNIQY
TRBV11-2 NA ASSLPQVGQNTGELF
TRBV4-2 NA ASSQDFPGGSYNEQF
TRBV7-2 NA ASSSPGAGGIQY
TRBV6-5 NA ASSYGQTPYNSPLH
TRBV29-1 TRBD1 SVDRRGRNEQF
TRBV7-2 NA ASSLVPLYFDEQY
TRBV29-1 NA SVPTGGRADTEAF
TRBV30 TRBD2 AWSPSSGERETQY
TRBV11-2 TRBD1 ASSPGTGGAYTQY
TRBV4-3 NA ASSYGTINQPQH
TRBV2 TRBD2 ASSEHSGTLRC
TRBV10-3 NA AISQQGSPFIRYT
TRBV7-2 NA ASSLDTGELF
TRBV29-1 NA SGGAGRGLSGYT
TRBV5-4 NA ASSLSRGRETQY
TRBV6-4 NA ASKRGPSADYEQY
TRBV25-1 TRBD1 ASSVGTGGYNSPLH
TRBV7-2 TRBD2 ASTEREWGIQY
TRBV15 NA ATSRELIGADEQF
TRBV7-2 NA ASSLGTRVQETQY
TRBV7-2 TRBD1 ASSFQGVSGEQF
TRBV7-3 NA ASSLTGGSVNEQF
TRBV7-2 TRBD1 ASSRDSFGNQPQH
TRBV7-9 TRBD2 ASSLTAGADTQY
TRBV7-8 NA ASSHGGRGNEQF
TRBV10-3 NA AISVNKGNMNTEAF
TRBV7-2 TRBD2 ASSLGLAGWTDTQY
TRBV11-2 NA ASSLEFGARRTEAF